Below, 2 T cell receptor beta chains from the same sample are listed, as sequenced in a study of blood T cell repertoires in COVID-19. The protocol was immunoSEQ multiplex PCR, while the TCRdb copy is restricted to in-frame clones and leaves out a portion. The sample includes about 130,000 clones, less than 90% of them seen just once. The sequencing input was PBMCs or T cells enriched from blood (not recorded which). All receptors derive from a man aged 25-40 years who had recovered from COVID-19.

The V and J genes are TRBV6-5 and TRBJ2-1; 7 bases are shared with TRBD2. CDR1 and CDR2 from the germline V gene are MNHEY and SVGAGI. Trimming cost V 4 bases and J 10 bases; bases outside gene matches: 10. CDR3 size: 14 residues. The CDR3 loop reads CASSSPGRGTEQFF. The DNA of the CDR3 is TGTGCCAGCAGTTCCCCTGGGCGGGGGACCGAGCAGTTCTTC.

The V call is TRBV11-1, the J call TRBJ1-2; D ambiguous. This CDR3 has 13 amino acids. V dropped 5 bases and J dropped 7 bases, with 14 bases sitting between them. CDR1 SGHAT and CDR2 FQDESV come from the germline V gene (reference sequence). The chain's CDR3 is CASSNTVKVGYTF. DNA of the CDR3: TGTGCCAGCAGCAATACAGTGAAAGTTGGCTACACCTTC.